This TCR beta chain was sequenced for a study of control samples from healthy donors and cancer patients. J lost 4 bases, V lost 5 bases, and 4 bases had no gene match. This CDR3 is built from 15 residues. Per the germline V gene, CDR1 is WNHNN and CDR2 is SYGVQD (reference sequence). Some clones are missing from TCRdb's copy, which holds only in-frame ones; the method was immunoSEQ multiplex PCR. The table includes fewer than 110,000 clones, 80% to 90% detected once. The sequencing sample was made of PBMCs. The rearrangement uses TRBV10-1 and TRBJ2-2, with 10 nucleotides matching TRBD2. This clonotype was obtained from a man in his sixties with lung cancer. The chain's CDR3 is CASSSGGAGTGELFF. CDR3 sequence (DNA): TGCGCCAGCAGTAGCGGGGGGGCCGGCACCGGGGAGCTGTTTTTT.